These T cell receptor beta chains were read from a single sample in a study of T-cell reconstitution after alpha-beta-depleted transplantation in children. In TCRdb, the PCR reads were re-called with MiXCR into one record per CDR3 protein. The sample has hundreds of thousands of distinct CDR3 sequences, under 15% seen once; the top ten hold 0.79%. The sequencing used PBMCs, collected before TCRalphabeta/CD19-depleted stem cell transplant. All receptors derive from a girl aged 2-10 years with congenital amegakaryocytic thrombocytopenia, due to receive a stem cell transplant. The CDR3 runs from the conserved cysteine through the conserved F or W.

V	J	CDR3
TRBV12-3/TRBV12-4	TRBJ1-5	CASSSGLTGQPQHF
TRBV10-2	TRBJ1-1	CASSEPGQGHLEAFF
TRBV27	TRBJ1-2	CASSPGQATYGYTF
TRBV12-3/TRBV12-4	TRBJ2-7	CASSLLPDYEQYF
TRBV29-1	TRBJ1-2	CSVESTFNYGYTF
TRBV20-1	TRBJ2-3	CSARTGGASTDTQYF
TRBV20-1	TRBJ2-1	CSAPYSGARADNEQFF
TRBV27	TRBJ2-5	CASYSGGAYGETQYF
TRBV10-3	TRBJ2-1	CAISEPRLAGDNEQFF
TRBV27	TRBJ2-4	CASSLSPTGDIQYF
TRBV9	TRBJ2-2	CASSVAWGSGELFF
TRBV12-3/TRBV12-4	TRBJ2-5	CASRPQGPQETQYF
TRBV5-4	TRBJ1-1	CASSPSGSNTEAFF
TRBV6-1	TRBJ1-5	CASSGPRDVGSNQPQHF
TRBV10-1	TRBJ2-5	CASSPWPGETQYF
TRBV20-1	TRBJ2-7	CSAPGDPPYEQYF
TRBV6-2/TRBV6-3	TRBJ2-1	CASSYSRLAGGPQVWDEQFF
TRBV5-5	TRBJ2-5	CASSSPGNGETQYF
TRBV4-1	TRBJ1-2	CASSQDRSWSGGYTF
TRBV24-1	TRBJ2-6	CATSDGTYGANVLTF
TRBV4-2	TRBJ2-2	CASSQSGTRTGELFF
TRBV25-1	TRBJ1-4	CASSNPREKLFF
TRBV9	TRBJ2-2	CPSSDSKADPNTGELFF
TRBV11-2	TRBJ2-3	CASSLDPGVRPTDTQYF
TRBV6-1	TRBJ1-2	CASSSKQTGGNYGYTF
TRBV9	TRBJ2-5	CASSGGTNQETQYF
TRBV20-1	TRBJ2-1	CSADLAGGVSIF
TRBV12-3/TRBV12-4	TRBJ2-3	CASSKRFTDTQYF
TRBV3-1	TRBJ1-2	CASSPQPGLRGYTF
TRBV7-2	TRBJ2-1	CASSSEGGSGPYNEQFF
TRBV20-1	TRBJ2-1	CSARRRDFVNEQFF
TRBV10-3	TRBJ2-1	CAISDDSSYNEQFF
TRBV11-2	TRBJ2-1	CASALANSYNEQFF
TRBV12-3/TRBV12-4	TRBJ2-7	CASSLRLAGQYEQYF
TRBV5-6	TRBJ1-1	CASSFPGGNTEAFF
TRBV5-6	TRBJ2-7	CASRWRATFLEQYF
TRBV5-1	TRBJ1-1	CASSLGGNPNTEAFF
TRBV12-3/TRBV12-4	TRBJ1-1	CASSLQGDTEAFF
TRBV3-1	TRBJ2-5	CASSQSVQETQYF
TRBV7-6	TRBJ2-7	CASSSGLAKIYEQYF
TRBV5-1	TRBJ2-1	CASNLAGGRDEQFF
TRBV5-1	TRBJ2-6	CASSLVLLTSGANVLTF
TRBV4-1	TRBJ2-1	CASSQDAGSSYNEQFF